These 28 T cell receptor beta chains share one sample of origin, sequenced in a study of cytomegalovirus exposure and HLA in healthy donors. Amplification used 60 Vbeta primers and 13 Jbeta primers. The table came from immunoSEQ multiplex PCR; TCRdb's copy has only in-frame clones and leaves some out. This table has about 140,000 clones, roughly 80% appearing once. The sample taken for sequencing was PBMCs. These receptors all come from a female donor in good health and CMV-seronegative.

The chain employs TRBV25-1 and TRBJ2-5; D remains ambiguous. The J call could be wrong; TRBJ2-7 is a better fit for the DNA end. The CDR3 runs 13 residues. The germline V gene has CDR1 MGHDK and CDR2 SYGVNS. The CDR3 sequence is CASSTTLSYEQYF. CDR3 nucleotide sequence: TGTGCCAGCAGTACGACACTTTCCTACGAGCAGTACTTC.

The chain has TRBV5-6 and TRBJ2-2, with D unclear. From germline, CDR1 is SGHDT and CDR2 YYEEEE. Trimming left V 0 bases short and J 7 bases short, with 7 bases between. CDR3 size: 13 residues. The chain's CDR3 is CASSLGLSGELFF. CDR3 nucleotide sequence: TGTGCCAGCAGCTTGGGACTCAGCGGGGAGCTGTTTTTT.

The V and J genes are TRBV19 and TRBJ1-1; no clear D gene. The germline gives CDR1 LNHDA, CDR2 SQIVND (reference sequence). The CDR3 is made up of 16 amino acids. V shed 6 bases and J shed 0 bases, with 17 bases lying between them. CDR3 bases: TGTGCCAGTAGACTATCACCGGGTCCGATGAACACTGAAGCTTTCTTT. This codes for CASRLSPGPMNTEAFF.

A note on this clone: At one end, the junction sequence differs from germline, possibly due to a read error. The J gene is TRBJ1-4, the V gene TRBV20-1; D gene uncertain. CDR1 is DFQATT, CDR2 SNEGSKA, per germline (reference sequence). The CDR3 runs 8 residues. The CDR3 here is CSALLRVF. The CDR3 region has the DNA TGCAGTGCTCTTTTAAGAGTTTTT.

In DNA, the CDR3 is TGTGCCAGTCACACGGGGGGGGCGCCGACTGAAGCTTTCTTT. Its translation is CASHTGGAPTEAFF. The rearrangement links TRBV6-5 to TRBJ1-1; D possibly corresponds to TRBD1 (6 bases). V shed 9 bases and J shed 5 bases, with 19 bases lying between them. Per the germline V gene, CDR1 is MNHEY and CDR2 is SVGAGI. The CDR3 consists of 14 residues.

This clone was observed a handful of times. This rearrangement joins TRBV5-1 to TRBJ2-5; D possibly corresponds to TRBD2 (6 bases). Trimming stripped 0 bases from V and 5 bases from J, with 14 bases between. Looked up from germline, CDR1 is SGHRS and CDR2 is YFSETQ. This CDR3 spans 15 amino acids. The CDR3 nucleotides read TGCGCCAGCAGCTTGGAGGCTCGGGAGTGGGAGACCCAGTACTTC. Residues: CASSLEAREWETQYF.

The V gene is TRBV4-1, the J gene TRBJ1-1, with a possible D match to TRBD1 (5 bases). Germline loops: CDR1 MGHRA, CDR2 YSYEKL. This CDR3 region has 16 residues. V was cut by 0 bases and J by 1 base, with 12 bases left in between. DNA of the CDR3: TGCGCCAGCAGCCAAGAAGGCGGGGCGGGGAACACTGAAGCTTTCTTT. This translates into CASSQEGGAGNTEAFF.

This clone was picked up a small number of times. The chain employs TRBV5-6 and TRBJ2-3, with D perhaps matching TRBD2 (6 bases). The germline V and J ends were trimmed by 4 bases and 3 bases, with 12 bases remaining between them. Germline CDR1 reads SGHDT; CDR2 reads YYEEEE. The CDR3 is 14 amino acids. The CDR3 region is CASSPTGLTDTQYF. DNA of the CDR3: TGTGCCAGCAGCCCAACTGGACTAACAGATACGCAGTATTTT.

This clone was counted a single time. The V gene is TRBV6-5, the J gene TRBJ2-1; the D is unclear. Germline-derived CDR1 and CDR2 are MNHEY and SVGAGI. V gave up 5 bases and J gave up 0 bases, with 11 bases separating them. The CDR3 runs 15 residues. The CDR3 DNA sequence: TGTGCCAGCAGTAGCTATCCGTCCTCCTACAATGAGCAGTTCTTC. Its translation is CASSSYPSSYNEQFF.

For this clone: Other DNA sequences in this sample translate to the same CDR3. The CDR3 nucleotides are TGTGCCAGCAGTTTAGGTACAGGGTTTTACGAGCAGTACTTC. Its protein product is CASSLGTGFYEQYF. The V call is TRBV27, the J call TRBJ2-7; TRBD1 is a possible D gene (6 bases). Germline CDR1 is MNHEY and CDR2 is SMNVEV (reference sequence). CDR3 length equals 14 residues. The V end was cut by 2 bases, the J end by 4 bases, with 12 bases between.

Only one count was recorded for this clone. The J gene is TRBJ2-7, the V gene TRBV13, with 11 bases matching TRBD1. Germline CDR1 reads PRHDT; CDR2 reads FYEKMQ (reference sequence). The length of the CDR3 is 16 residues. J lost 0 bases, V lost 5 bases, and 6 bases had no gene match. CDR3 in amino acids: CASSLGGTGGSYEQYF. The CDR3 nucleotides read TGTGCCAGCAGCCTGGGAGGGACAGGGGGCTCCTACGAGCAGTACTTC.

V is TRBV9 and J is TRBJ2-1; D not resolved. This CDR3 has 17 residues. From germline, CDR1 is SGDLS and CDR2 YYNGEE. The V end lost 0 bases, the J end lost 2 bases, and 15 bases lay between the germline ends. Here the CDR3 reads CASSVDGGGGAYNEQFF. The CDR3 DNA reads as TGTGCCAGCAGCGTAGATGGCGGCGGCGGCGCCTACAATGAGCAGTTCTTC.

V is TRBV28 and J is TRBJ2-3, with 7 bases that match TRBD1. J lost 7 bases, V lost 2 bases, and 3 bases had no gene match. Germline CDR1 is MDHEN and CDR2 is SYDVKM. The CDR3 runs to 13 residues. CDR3 sequence reads: CASSLGTANTQYF. The DNA of the CDR3 is TGTGCCAGCAGTTTAGGGACAGCAAATACGCAGTATTTT.

The rearrangement links TRBV27 to TRBJ2-1; 8 nucleotides agree with TRBD2. Per the germline V gene, CDR1 is MNHEY and CDR2 is SMNVEV (reference sequence). The CDR3 is 13 residues long. The CDR3 DNA reads TGTCTGGTGGCGGGAGGTTCCTACAATGAGCAGTTCTTC. Translating it yields CLVAGGSYNEQFF.

The table lists this clone with a few counts. The chain uses TRBV16 and TRBJ2-1; 12 positions match TRBD2. The V segment lost 2 bases and the J segment 12 bases; nucleotides outside the gene matches: 8. The CDR3 is 15 amino acids. Germline CDR1 reads KGHSY; CDR2 reads FQNENV. DNA of the CDR3: TGTGCCAGCAGCCAACTAGCGGGAGGGTCAGCCGCGCAGTTCTTC. It translates to CASSQLAGGSAAQFF.

This clone was counted between two and nine times. The rearrangement uses TRBV28 and TRBJ2-3, with D perhaps TRBD1 (5 bases). CDR1 and CDR2 from the germline V gene are MDHEN and SYDVKM. The CDR3 consists of 16 residues. The V end was cut by 7 bases, the J end by 3 bases, with 20 bases between. Written as DNA, the CDR3 is TGTGCCAGCACTAAAGAACCCGACGCAGGGACAGATACGCAGTATTTT. Amino acids: CASTKEPDAGTDTQYF.

This clone was seen only once. The gene calls are TRBV9 and TRBJ2-1, with 8 bases that match TRBD2. Germline V lookup: CDR1 SGDLS, CDR2 YYNGEE. The CDR3 is made up of 15 amino acids. Losses at the gene ends were 4 bases for V and 8 bases for J; bases not matched to a gene: 11. The CDR3 coding sequence is TGTGCCAGCAGCATGAGCGGGAGTGCTGGCGATGAGCAGTTCTTC. Amino acid sequence: CASSMSGSAGDEQFF.

The chain uses TRBV15 and TRBJ2-1; unclear D gene. With 1 base removed from V and 7 bases from J, the gap between germline ends came to 11 bases. The CDR3 runs to 14 residues. The germline gives CDR1 LNHNV, CDR2 YYDKDF (reference sequence). CDR3 sequence: CATSRGGDSNEQFF. The CDR3 DNA follows: TGTGCCACCAGCAGAGGTGGTGACTCAAATGAGCAGTTCTTC.

The chain uses TRBV28 and TRBJ2-1; 12 bases map to TRBD2. The length of the CDR3 is 15 residues. Looked up from germline, CDR1 is MDHEN and CDR2 is SYDVKM. Trimming removed 1 base from V and 8 bases from J; junction bases left unmatched: 3. The CDR3 DNA follows: TGTGCCAGCAGTTTATACCTAGCGGGAGGGTATGAGCAGTTCTTC. Translated: CASSLYLAGGYEQFF.

This clone was observed a handful of times. The genes are TRBV29-1 and TRBJ2-6; 8 nucleotides agree with TRBD2. This CDR3 is 18 amino acids long. Germline V gene data show CDR1 as SQVTM and CDR2 as ANQGSEA. J gave up 0 bases and V 4 bases, and 11 bases lay outside the gene matches. The CDR3 is CSVASNLAGNSGANVLTF. DNA of the CDR3: TGCAGCGTTGCAAGCAACCTAGCGGGCAACTCTGGGGCCAACGTCCTGACTTTC.

The chain employs TRBV5-6 and TRBJ2-7; 9 bases map to TRBD2. The CDR3 extends over 15 amino acids. Germline V lookup: CDR1 SGHDT, CDR2 YYEEEE. The V and J ends lost 5 bases and 1 base, in that order; junction bases with no gene match: 7. CDR3 residues: CASSLGLAPSYEQYF. The DNA of the CDR3 is TGTGCCAGCAGTTTAGGACTAGCGCCGTCCTACGAGCAGTACTTC.

A few counts support this clone. CDR3 nucleotides: TGTGCCAGCAGCCCTAGCGGGGCAGCCTCCTACAATGAGCAGTTCTTC. Translated: CASSPSGAASYNEQFF. V is TRBV7-9 and J is TRBJ2-1; 9 bases align to TRBD2. This CDR3 comprises 16 residues. Germline assignment: CDR1 SEHNR and CDR2 FQNEAQ (reference sequence). With 5 bases clipped from V and 0 bases from J, the junction kept 5 bases outside the gene matches.

The chain carries TRBV6-1 and TRBJ2-1; the D gene is possibly TRBD2 (6 bases). Per germline, CDR1 MNHNS and CDR2 SASEGT. This CDR3 has 14 residues. V dropped 10 bases and J dropped 2 bases, with 15 bases sitting between them. CDR3 in amino acids: CATLWGRTYNEQFF. The CDR3, as DNA: TGTGCCACCCTATGGGGGAGGACCTACAATGAGCAGTTCTTC.

The V gene is TRBV11-3, the J gene TRBJ2-5; no clear D gene. The CDR3 consists of 13 residues. V was cut by 3 bases and J by 3 bases, with 8 bases left in between. Germline V gene sequence: CDR1 SGHNT, CDR2 YENEEA. In nucleotides, the CDR3 is TGTGCCAGCAGCTTGGCTAGAAAAGAGACCCAGTACTTC. This encodes CASSLARKETQYF.

The chain has TRBV6-6 and TRBJ2-1, with D possibly matching TRBD2 (6 bases). CDR1 and CDR2 from the germline V gene are MNHNY and SVGAGI (reference sequence). This CDR3 spans 10 amino acids. V dropped 8 bases and J dropped 7 bases, with 6 bases sitting between them. This chain's CDR3 is CASGGNEQFF. As DNA, the CDR3 is TGTGCCAGCGGGGGGAATGAGCAGTTCTTC.

This chain uses TRBV4-1 with TRBJ2-4, with D possibly matching TRBD2 (6 bases). The germline gives CDR1 MGHRA, CDR2 YSYEKL. The CDR3 consists of 14 residues. The V and J ends lost 2 bases and 5 bases respectively, with 10 bases between them. CDR3 loop: CASSQPLAENIQYF. The CDR3 nucleotides are TGCGCCAGCAGCCAACCCTTAGCGGAAAACATTCAGTACTTC.

The rearrangement uses TRBV5-1 and TRBJ2-4; a weak D match, TRBD1 (6 bases). CDR1 SGHRS and CDR2 YFSETQ come from the germline V gene. Trimming stripped 7 bases from V and 2 bases from J, with 10 bases between. The CDR3 has 13 residues. The CDR3 sequence: CASARGSKNIQYF. CDR3 DNA: TGCGCCAGCGCGAGGGGGTCCAAAAACATTCAGTACTTC.

The rearrangement joins TRBV29-1 to TRBJ1-2; possible D gene TRBD1, 6 bases. The V end was cut by 7 bases, the J end by 8 bases, with 17 bases between. The CDR3 covers 12 residues. Germline-derived CDR1 and CDR2 are SQVTM and ANQGSEA. The CDR3 bases are TGCAGCGCAACGACAGGTTCAGGGGGCTACACCTTC. Its translation: CSATTGSGGYTF.